Listed here are 13 T cell receptor beta chains from one sample, sequenced in a study of metastatic and nonmetastatic thyroid tumors. All patients were untreated before thyroid surgery. TCRdb re-called the PCR reads with MiXCR. This table holds tens of thousands of clones, under 25% found once. The sample taken for sequencing was blood. The receptors here all came from a female donor with papillary thyroid cancer or a benign thyroid nodule (not recorded which). Some clones in this sample may be carry-over from other donors' samples.

The J gene is TRBJ2-3, the V gene TRBV5-1; D is undetermined. Trimming removed 0 bases at V and 2 bases at J, with 10 bases between. This CDR3 is 15 amino acids long. The germline V gene has CDR1 SGHRS and CDR2 YFSETQ. CDR3 sequence (DNA): TGCGCCAGCAGCTTGGTTCGGGTGGCCACAGATACGCAGTATTTT. Its translation is CASSLVRVATDTQYF. The full variable domain, completed using reference TRBV5-1 and TRBJ2-3, is KAGVTQTPRYLIKTRGQQVTLSCSPISGHRSVSWYQQTPGQGLQFLFEYFSETQRNKGNFPGRFSGRQFSNSRSEMNVSTLELGDSALYLCASSLVRVATDTQYFGPGTRLTVL.

Many counts were recorded for this clone. The rearrangement uses TRBV6-1 and TRBJ2-5; tentatively, D is TRBD2 (6 bases). Germline-derived CDR1 and CDR2 are MNHNS and SASEGT. Between the trimmed V and J ends, which lost 3 bases and 1 base, there was a span of 12 bases. CDR3 size: 15 residues. The CDR3 spells CASSDMVSGQETQYF. In nucleotides, the CDR3 is TGTGCCAGCAGTGATATGGTTAGCGGCCAAGAGACCCAGTACTTC.

This clone was detected many times. This rearrangement joins TRBV7-2 to TRBJ2-3, with a possible D match to TRBD2 (5 bases). The germline gives CDR1 SGHTA, CDR2 FQGNSA. V was pared by 5 bases and J by 2 bases, with 11 bases between. This CDR3 comprises 14 residues. The CDR3 protein is CASSPGLVTDTQYF. DNA of the CDR3: TGTGCCAGCAGCCCCGGACTCGTCACAGATACGCAGTATTTT. The full variable domain, completed using reference TRBV7-2 and TRBJ2-3, is GAGVSQSPSNKVTEKGKDVELRCDPISGHTALYWYRQSLGQGLEFLIYFQGNSAPDKSGLPSDRFSAERTGGSVSTLTIQRTQQEDSAVYLCASSPGLVTDTQYFGPGTRLTVL.

This clone was found many times. The gene calls are TRBV24-1 and TRBJ1-6, with D uncertain. This CDR3 region has 13 residues. V was pared by 9 bases and J by 4 bases, with 9 bases between. Germline values: CDR1 KGHDR, CDR2 SFDVKD. Written as DNA, the CDR3 is TGTGCCACCTCAGAGGCTTATAATTCACCCCTCCACTTT. Translating it yields CATSEAYNSPLHF.

This clone appeared many times. This rearrangement joins TRBV5-8 to TRBJ2-5, with D tentatively TRBD1 (6 bases). The germline CDR1 and CDR2 sequences are SGHTS and YDEGEE. The V gene lost 6 bases and the J gene lost 3 bases, with 18 bases spanning the gap. The CDR3 runs to 15 residues. The CDR3, as DNA: TGTGCCAGCACCACATTCGGACAGAAAGAAGAGACCCAGTACTTC. This gives the protein CASTTFGQKEETQYF.

This clone occurred many times. The CDR3: CASSLLAGGGYNEQFF. Written as DNA, the CDR3 is TGCGCCAGCAGCTTATTAGCGGGAGGGGGCTACAATGAGCAGTTCTTC. This chain connects TRBV5-1 to TRBJ2-1; 11 nucleotides agree with TRBD2. Looked up from germline, CDR1 is SGHRS and CDR2 is YFSETQ. V lost 2 bases to trimming and J lost 3 bases; unmatched junction nucleotides: 4. The CDR3 runs to 16 residues.

This clone appeared a few times. This sequence joins TRBV12-3 or TRBV12-4 and TRBJ2-3; 9 positions match TRBD2. V was pared by 5 bases and J by 5 bases, with 11 bases of the junction left unmatched. The CDR3 totals 16 residues. CDR3 in amino acids: CASSGGSGSGGDTQYF. CDR3 bases: TGTGCCAGCAGTGGGGGTAGCGGGAGTGGGGGAGATACGCAGTATTTT.

This clone was seen repeatedly, ten times or more. This chain connects TRBV10-3 to TRBJ2-6, with no clear D. The germline V and J ends were trimmed by 10 bases and 0 bases, with 13 bases remaining between them. CDR1 and CDR2 (germline): ENHRY, SYGVKD. The CDR3 contains 15 residues. CDR3 protein: CATRTESSGANVLTF. The DNA for the CDR3 is TGTGCCACTAGGACGGAAAGCTCTGGGGCCAACGTCCTGACTTTC.

Many counts were recorded for this clone. The chain combines TRBV19 with TRBJ2-7; TRBD1 aligns across 8 bases. Trimming removed 1 base from V and 2 bases from J; junction bases left unmatched: 4. The germline V gene has CDR1 LNHDA and CDR2 SQIVND (reference sequence). The CDR3 length is 15 residues. The CDR3 region has the DNA TGTGCCAGTAGTATAGTCAGGGGGCCAACCTACGAGCAGTACTTC. It yields the protein CASSIVRGPTYEQYF.

This clone came up a few times. A read error may explain this, as a much larger clone is one base away. The rearrangement joins TRBV19 to TRBJ1-1; TRBD1 matches 8 bases. CDR3 length: 19 amino acids. The V gene's germline CDR1 is LNHDA and CDR2 SQIVND (reference sequence). V lost 2 bases, J lost 0 bases, and 14 bases stayed unmatched. For the CDR3, the DNA is TGTGCCAGTAGTATACGAGCGGGACAGGTGCTTCTAATGAACACTGAAGCTTTCTTT. As protein: CASSIRAGQVLLMNTEAFF.

This clone showed up many times. Other DNA sequences in the sample encode the same CDR3. The chain is built from TRBV28 and TRBJ2-5; D is unclear. There are 15 residues in the CDR3. Trimming took 2 bases from V and 2 from J, leaving 12 bases between them. CDR1 and CDR2 from the germline V gene are MDHEN and SYDVKM. The CDR3 sequence is CASSLQHPPQETQYF. CDR3 sequence (DNA): TGTGCCAGCAGTTTACAACACCCGCCTCAAGAGACCCAGTACTTC.

This clone was recorded at least ten times. This chain links TRBV19 with TRBJ1-2, with 9 bases lining up with TRBD1. After removal of 5 bases from V and 6 bases from J, the junction contained 7 bases not matched to a gene. Germline V lookup: CDR1 LNHDA, CDR2 SQIVND (reference sequence). The CDR3 is 14 residues long. CDR3 bases: TGTGCCAGTAGTCCCGACAGGGGGAGAGATGGCTACACCTTC. It codes for CASSPDRGRDGYTF. The whole variable domain, remainder taken from reference TRBV19 and TRBJ1-2, is DGGITQSPKYLFRKEGQNVTLSCEQNLNHDAMYWYRQDPGQGLRLIYYSQIVNDFQKGDIAEGYSVSREKKESFPLTVTSAQKNPTAFYLCASSPDRGRDGYTFGSGTRLTVV.

This clone was seen repeatedly, ten times or more. CDR3 bases: TGTGCCAGCAGCATAATCCCTCTAGCGGACTACAATGAGCAGTTCTTC. This codes for CASSIIPLADYNEQFF. The chain joins TRBV11-1 to TRBJ2-1, with TRBD2 matching over 7 bases. Germline V lookup: CDR1 SGHAT, CDR2 FQDESV (reference sequence). This CDR3 has 16 residues. V lost 5 bases, J lost 3 bases, and 10 bases stayed unmatched.